Following are 9 T cell receptor beta chains from one sample sequenced in a study of radiotherapy plus CTLA-4 blockade in lung cancer. Clones were sequenced by immunoSEQ multiplex PCR, and TCRdb holds only the in-frame ones, with some missing. The table shows some 92,000 clones, with approximately 78% occurring only once. Sequenced here: peripheral blood, sampled from a patient treated with radiotherapy plus ipilimumab. Receptors were obtained from a human donor with non-small cell lung cancer who had a partial response to radiotherapy plus ipilimumab.

Note on this clone: Other DNA sequences of this sample code for an identical CDR3. V is TRBV4-2 and J is TRBJ1-1; 9 bases align to TRBD1. There are 15 residues in the CDR3. Germline CDR1 reads LGHNA; CDR2 reads YNFKEQ. V lost 2 bases, J lost 5 bases, and 6 bases stayed unmatched. In nucleotides, the CDR3 is TGTGCCAGCAGCCAACCCGGACAGGGGAGGACTGAAGCTTTCTTT. It encodes CASSQPGQGRTEAFF.

The rearrangement links TRBV27 to TRBJ2-4; D gene ambiguous. The CDR3 extends over 14 amino acids. V was pared by 5 bases and J by 0 bases, with 8 bases between. The germline CDR1 and CDR2 sequences are MNHEY and SMNVEV (reference sequence). As DNA, the CDR3 is TGTGCCAGCAGTCCAACTCTAGCCAAAAACATTCAGTACTTC. It yields the protein CASSPTLAKNIQYF.

This rearrangement joins TRBV5-4 to TRBJ1-6; no definite D call. Germline loops: CDR1 SGHNT, CDR2 YYREEE (reference sequence). With 4 bases removed from V and 8 bases from J, the gap between germline ends came to 16 bases. This CDR3 is 15 amino acids long. CDR3 coding DNA: TGTGCCAGCAGCCCCCCGTCAGGCGGGGATTCACCCCTCCACTTT. Protein sequence: CASSPPSGGDSPLHF. Supplemented by reference TRBV5-4 and TRBJ1-6, the full variable domain reads ETGVTQSPTHLIKTRGQQVTLRCSSQSGHNTVSWYQQALGQGPQFIFQYYREEENGRGNFPPRFSGLQFPNYSSELNVNALELDDSALYLCASSPPSGGDSPLHFGNGTRLTVT.

The chain is built from TRBV11-3 and TRBJ2-3; TRBD1 is a possible D gene (6 bases). Trimming removed 4 bases at V and 4 bases at J, with 12 bases between. The CDR3 extends over 14 amino acids. Germline CDR1 is SGHNT and CDR2 is YENEEA. The CDR3, as DNA: TGTGCCAGCAGCTGGGCCAGGGGAGCAGATACGCAGTATTTT. As protein: CASSWARGADTQYF.

V is TRBV6-6 and J is TRBJ1-2; D may be TRBD1 (6 bases). The CDR3 totals 13 residues. Trimming removed 5 bases at V and 8 bases at J, with 15 bases between. In germline, CDR1 is MNHNY, CDR2 SVGAGI (reference sequence). CDR3 loop: CASSNTGNAGYTF. CDR3 DNA sequence: TGTGCCAGCAGTAATACAGGGAACGCGGGCTACACCTTC.

J is TRBJ2-5 and V is TRBV16; the D gene is possibly TRBD1 (5 bases). CDR1 KGHSY and CDR2 FQNENV come from the germline V gene. The CDR3 runs to 15 residues. V gave up 2 bases and J gave up 1 base, with 11 bases separating them. The CDR3 DNA is TGTGCCAGCAGCCAAGGAAGGGGCTCCCAAGAGACCCAGTACTTC. As protein: CASSQGRGSQETQYF.

The V and J genes are TRBV7-9 and TRBJ2-2; D is uncertain. Deletions cut 3 bases from V and 4 bases from J, with 9 bases between. Germline V gives CDR1 SEHNR, CDR2 FQNEAQ (reference sequence). The length of the CDR3 is 14 residues. This CDR3 reads CASSFERITGELFF. CDR3 nucleotide sequence: TGTGCCAGCAGCTTCGAGAGAATCACCGGGGAGCTGTTTTTT.

V and J are TRBV19 and TRBJ2-5, with 8 bases that match TRBD2. With V trimmed by 3 bases and J by 9 bases, 12 bases remained unmatched. The CDR3 covers 15 residues. Germline V gene sequence: CDR1 LNHDA, CDR2 SQIVND (reference sequence). CDR3 residues: CASSIRASGSTAQYF. Here the CDR3 DNA reads TGTGCCAGTAGTATCAGGGCTAGCGGGTCCACCGCCCAGTACTTC.

The CDR3 sequence: CASSLGGGSYNEQFF. The CDR3 region has the DNA TGTGCCAGCAGTTTGGGGGGAGGGTCCTACAATGAGCAGTTCTTC. The chain has TRBV27 and TRBJ2-1; 7 bases line up with TRBD2. With V trimmed by 3 bases and J by 1 base, 3 bases remained unmatched. CDR3 length: 15 amino acids. The germline CDR1 and CDR2 sequences are MNHEY and SMNVEV (reference sequence).